One TCR beta chain is described in this entry. The data were obtained in a study of blood T cell repertoires in COVID-19. The wider study: Some COVID-19 samples were acute and others convalescent; all came from the United States, Italy and Spain.

Germline CDR1 SGHVS, CDR2 FNYEAQ. CDR3 length: 17 amino acids. With 5 bases clipped from V and 2 bases from J, the junction kept 12 bases outside the gene matches. TCRdb's copy holds only in-frame clones and misses some; the assay was immunoSEQ multiplex PCR. The profile shows roughly 120,000 clones, 85% of them singletons. V usage is TRBV7-6 and J usage is TRBJ1-3, with 7 bases fitting TRBD1. This TCR was recovered from a human donor in a cohort sampled during active COVID-19. Material: peripheral blood. DNA of the CDR3: TGTGCCAGCAGCCCTATGTCGACAGGGAGGACTGGAAACACCATATATTTT. The encoded protein is CASSPMSTGRTGNTIYF.